This TCR beta chain derives from a study of blood T cells in healthy people across ages. A second PCR of 7 to 11 cycles used a sample-barcoded 5' primer and a J-beta primer mix. Through a template-switch adaptor with 12 random nucleotides, each cDNA molecule received a tag. TCRdb reanalysed the 5' RACE reads using MiXCR and keeps one entry per CDR3 protein. There are fewer than 1,000,000 distinct CDR3 sequences in the sample; 35% to 60% occur only once, and 15% to 20% lies in the top ten. A note on this clonotype: The antigen remains unidentified.

The study, taken as a whole, reports: What prevented conclusive comparison of naive and antigen-experienced cells was that PBMCs were unsorted. Older age went with lower TCR beta diversity per million T cells, in a roughly linear way.

Germline loops: CDR1 SGHRS, CDR2 YFSETQ. This CDR3 has 15 residues. Trimming cost V 0 bases and J 2 bases, with 9 bases left between them. The sequence was collected from a man at least 80 years old in good health. Input material: blood. This sequence joins TRBV5-1 and TRBJ2-1; tentative D call: TRBD1 (5 bases). Here the CDR3 DNA reads TGCGCCAGCAGCTTGGAGGGGTGGCCCTACAATGAGCAGTTCTTC. It is translated as CASSLEGWPYNEQFF.